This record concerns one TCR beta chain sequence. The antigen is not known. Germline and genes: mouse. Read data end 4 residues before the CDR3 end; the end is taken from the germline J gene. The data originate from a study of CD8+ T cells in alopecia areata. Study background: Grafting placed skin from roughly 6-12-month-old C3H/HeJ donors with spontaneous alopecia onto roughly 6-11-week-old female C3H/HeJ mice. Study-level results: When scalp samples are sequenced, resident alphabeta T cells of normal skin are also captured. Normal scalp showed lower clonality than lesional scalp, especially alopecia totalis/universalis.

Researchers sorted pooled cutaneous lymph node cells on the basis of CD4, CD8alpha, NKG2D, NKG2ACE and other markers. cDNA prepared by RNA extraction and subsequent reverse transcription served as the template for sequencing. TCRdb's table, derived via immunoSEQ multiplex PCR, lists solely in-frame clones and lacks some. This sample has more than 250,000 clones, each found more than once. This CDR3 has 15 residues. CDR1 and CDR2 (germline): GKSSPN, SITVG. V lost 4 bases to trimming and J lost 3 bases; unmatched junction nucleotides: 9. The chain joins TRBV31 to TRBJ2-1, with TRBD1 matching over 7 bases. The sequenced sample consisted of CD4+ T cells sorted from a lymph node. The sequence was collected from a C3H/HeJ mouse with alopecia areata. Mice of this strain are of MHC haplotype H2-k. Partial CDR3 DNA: TGTGCCTGGATCCCTCCTAGACAGGGCTATGCT. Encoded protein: CAWIPPRQGYA. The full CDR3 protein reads CAWIPPRQGYAEQFF.